This TCR beta chain was identified in a study of shared clonotypes between healthy human individuals. Germline trimming cut 2 bases from V and 9 bases from J; bases unmatched to any gene: 11. Germline V CDR1 and CDR2: SGHNT, YENEEA. This CDR3 region has 16 residues. Sequencing was performed with immunoSEQ multiplex PCR; in TCRdb, only in-frame clones are kept and a portion is missing. This table holds 2.3 million or so clones, approximately 95% found once. The sequence came from a man in his late teens or twenties in good health. Some clones in this sample may be carry-over from other donors' samples. The sequenced sample consisted of naive CD4+ T cells from PBMCs. As to subset: CD45RA+ positively selected. The V and J genes are TRBV11-3 and TRBJ1-5; 9 bases fit TRBD1. The CDR3 here is CASSLPRTGVLGPQHF. CDR3 in DNA: TGTGCCAGCAGCTTACCCAGGACAGGGGTTCTCGGGCCCCAGCATTTT.